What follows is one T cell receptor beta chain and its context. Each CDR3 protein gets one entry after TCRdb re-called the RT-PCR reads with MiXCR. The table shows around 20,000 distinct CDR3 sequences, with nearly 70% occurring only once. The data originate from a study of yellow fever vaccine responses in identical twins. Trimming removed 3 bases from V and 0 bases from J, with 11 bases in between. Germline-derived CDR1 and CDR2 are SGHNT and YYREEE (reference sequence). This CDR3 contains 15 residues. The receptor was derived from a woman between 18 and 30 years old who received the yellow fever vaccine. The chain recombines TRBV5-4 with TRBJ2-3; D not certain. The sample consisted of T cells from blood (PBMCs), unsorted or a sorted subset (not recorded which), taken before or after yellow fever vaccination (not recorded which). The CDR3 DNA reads TGTGCCAGCAGCTCCAACAGTGCTAGCACAGATACGCAGTATTTT. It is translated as CASSSNSASTDTQYF.